The entry below describes one T cell receptor beta chain. Its matching antigen is unknown. This entry belongs to a study of cytomegalovirus exposure and HLA in healthy donors. Study-wide findings and caveats: Most TCR sequences were uncommon, yet certain public TCRs appeared in many donors. The study flagged roughly 160 TCR beta chains as cytomegalovirus-associated.

The repertoire was sequenced with immunoSEQ multiplex PCR; TCRdb's copy has only in-frame clones and lacks some. The sample lists fewer than 60,000 clones, around 93% seen once, with 1.5% to 2% in the top ten. The CDR3 is 19 residues long. Germline assignment: CDR1 SEHNR and CDR2 FQNEAQ (reference sequence). Trimming pared 2 bases from V and 6 bases from J, leaving 29 bases between. The TCR sequence derives from a woman between 18 and 30 years old in good health and CMV-seropositive. The V call is TRBV7-9, the J call TRBJ2-7; D is perhaps TRBD1 (6 bases). The specimen sequenced was PBMCs. CDR3 in amino acids: CASSLSFITSNRAWGEQYF. The CDR3 region has the DNA TGTGCCAGCAGCTTATCTTTTATAACTAGTAACAGGGCGTGGGGCGAGCAGTACTTC.